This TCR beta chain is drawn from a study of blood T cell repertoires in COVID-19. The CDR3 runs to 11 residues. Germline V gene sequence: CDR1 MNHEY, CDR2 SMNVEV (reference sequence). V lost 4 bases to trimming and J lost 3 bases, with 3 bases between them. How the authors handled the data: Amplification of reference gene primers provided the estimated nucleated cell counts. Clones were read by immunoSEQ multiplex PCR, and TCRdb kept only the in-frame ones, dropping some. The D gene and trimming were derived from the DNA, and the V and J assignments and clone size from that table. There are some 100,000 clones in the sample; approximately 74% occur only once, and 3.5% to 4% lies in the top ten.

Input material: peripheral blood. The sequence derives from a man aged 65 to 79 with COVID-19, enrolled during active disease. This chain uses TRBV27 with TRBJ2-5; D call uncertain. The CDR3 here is CASSSEETQYF. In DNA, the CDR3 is TGTGCCAGCAGTTCGGAAGAGACCCAGTACTTC.